This TCR beta chain was captured by sequencing in a study of response to subunit inactivated influenza vaccine. TCRdb re-derived calls from the RT-PCR reads in MiXCR, one entry per CDR3 protein. The table lists about 540,000 distinct CDR3 sequences, under 25% of them singletons, with about 2.8% in the top ten. Trimming cost V 4 bases and J 6 bases; bases outside gene matches: 6. Looked up from germline, CDR1 is SGHRS and CDR2 is YFSETQ. This CDR3 comprises 14 residues. This clonotype was counted a few times. The sample was also linked to a second study, of T cells expressing NK-cell markers. That source adds: UMI-tagged 5'RACE template switching yielded the TCR beta cDNA. There were seven HCMV-seropositive donors and one seronegative donor among the eight sequenced. In a group of several donors, dominant NKG2C+ clonotypes represented about 1.0-7.5% of CD8+ T cells. A few of the donors also had these clonotypes leading their CD3+CD56-NKG2C+ fraction.

The receptor was isolated from a man in his fifties or sixties who received an inactivated influenza vaccine. The specimen comprised CD4+ T cells sorted from PBMCs, sampled 12 days after vaccination. The chain is built from TRBV5-1 and TRBJ2-1; 8 positions match TRBD1. CDR3 coding DNA: TGCGCCAGCAGCCCCGAGGACAGGGCCAATGAGCAGTTCTTC. The encoded protein is CASSPEDRANEQFF.